This note documents a single TCR beta chain sequence. Recruitment covered about two dozen US areas and drew participants whose ages spanned about 18 to 100 years. This sample stems from a study of blood T cell repertoires in COVID-19. Trimming removed 6 bases from V and 3 bases from J, with 12 bases in between. The CDR3 has 13 residues. Germline V gene lookup returns CDR1 SNHLY and CDR2 FYNNEI. Per the original data handling: The assay estimated nucleated cells by amplifying reference gene primers. Assay: immunoSEQ multiplex PCR; the TCRdb copy retains only in-frame clones and omits some. That table supplies the V and J calls and clone size; D and trimming were determined from the DNA. The profile shows 270,000 or so clones, approximately 90% of them singletons.

The chain joins TRBV2 to TRBJ2-7, with D unclear. This clonotype was sampled from a woman aged 40 to 50 with acute COVID-19. Sequenced sample: PBMCs or T cells enriched from blood (not recorded which). CDR3 protein: CASRPGLDYEQYF. CDR3 sequence (DNA): TGTGCCAGCAGGCCGGGTCTAGACTACGAGCAGTACTTC. The entire variable domain, with the rest obtained from reference TRBV2 and TRBJ2-7, is as follows: EPEVTQTPSHQVTQMGQEVILRCVPISNHLYFYWYRQILGQKVEFLVSFYNNEISEKSEIFDDQFSVERPDGSNFTLKIRSTKLEDSAMYFCASRPGLDYEQYFGPGTRLTVT.